The present T cell receptor (beta chain) was sequenced within a study of blood T cell repertoires in COVID-19. Study in general: The origin of the acute and convalescent COVID-19 samples was the United States, Italy and Spain.

The V end was cut by 2 bases, the J end by 3 bases, with 14 bases between. Germline loops: CDR1 SGHAT, CDR2 FQNNGV. The CDR3 totals 16 residues. Measured with immunoSEQ multiplex PCR; TCRdb has only the in-frame clones, and not every one. The table includes about 320,000 clones, 87% detected once. Those enrolled, adults aged about 18 to 89 years, came from roughly 23 US areas. Allocation to cohorts depended on clinical history reported by the participants. Two negative PCRs, clearance, or symptom resolution were required of recovered Cohort 3 donors. The sample taken for sequencing was PBMCs or T cells enriched from blood (not recorded which). The chain links TRBV11-2 to TRBJ1-3; D not resolved. The TCR was taken from a woman aged 25 to 39 who had recovered from COVID-19. The CDR3 DNA reads as TGTGCCAGCAGCTTATCACCGGGGTTAGATGGAAACACCATATATTTT. Its protein is CASSLSPGLDGNTIYF.